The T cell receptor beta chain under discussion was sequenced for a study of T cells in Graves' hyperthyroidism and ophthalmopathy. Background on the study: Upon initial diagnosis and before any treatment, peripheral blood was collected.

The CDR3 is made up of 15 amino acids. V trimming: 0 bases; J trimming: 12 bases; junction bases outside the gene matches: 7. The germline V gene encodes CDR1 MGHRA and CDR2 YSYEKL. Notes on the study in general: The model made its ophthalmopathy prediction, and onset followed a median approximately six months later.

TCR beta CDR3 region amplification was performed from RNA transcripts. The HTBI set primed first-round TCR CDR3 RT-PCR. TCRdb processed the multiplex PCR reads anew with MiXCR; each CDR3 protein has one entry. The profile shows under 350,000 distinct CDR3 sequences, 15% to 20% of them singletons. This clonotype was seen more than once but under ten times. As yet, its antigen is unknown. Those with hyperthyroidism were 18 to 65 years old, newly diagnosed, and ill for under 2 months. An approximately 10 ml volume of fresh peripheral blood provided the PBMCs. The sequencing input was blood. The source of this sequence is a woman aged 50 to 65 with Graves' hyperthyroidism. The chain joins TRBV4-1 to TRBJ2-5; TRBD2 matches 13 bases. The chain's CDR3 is CASSQERLAGGQKYF. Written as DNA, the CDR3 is TGCGCCAGCAGCCAAGAGCGACTAGCGGGAGGACAAAAGTACTTC.